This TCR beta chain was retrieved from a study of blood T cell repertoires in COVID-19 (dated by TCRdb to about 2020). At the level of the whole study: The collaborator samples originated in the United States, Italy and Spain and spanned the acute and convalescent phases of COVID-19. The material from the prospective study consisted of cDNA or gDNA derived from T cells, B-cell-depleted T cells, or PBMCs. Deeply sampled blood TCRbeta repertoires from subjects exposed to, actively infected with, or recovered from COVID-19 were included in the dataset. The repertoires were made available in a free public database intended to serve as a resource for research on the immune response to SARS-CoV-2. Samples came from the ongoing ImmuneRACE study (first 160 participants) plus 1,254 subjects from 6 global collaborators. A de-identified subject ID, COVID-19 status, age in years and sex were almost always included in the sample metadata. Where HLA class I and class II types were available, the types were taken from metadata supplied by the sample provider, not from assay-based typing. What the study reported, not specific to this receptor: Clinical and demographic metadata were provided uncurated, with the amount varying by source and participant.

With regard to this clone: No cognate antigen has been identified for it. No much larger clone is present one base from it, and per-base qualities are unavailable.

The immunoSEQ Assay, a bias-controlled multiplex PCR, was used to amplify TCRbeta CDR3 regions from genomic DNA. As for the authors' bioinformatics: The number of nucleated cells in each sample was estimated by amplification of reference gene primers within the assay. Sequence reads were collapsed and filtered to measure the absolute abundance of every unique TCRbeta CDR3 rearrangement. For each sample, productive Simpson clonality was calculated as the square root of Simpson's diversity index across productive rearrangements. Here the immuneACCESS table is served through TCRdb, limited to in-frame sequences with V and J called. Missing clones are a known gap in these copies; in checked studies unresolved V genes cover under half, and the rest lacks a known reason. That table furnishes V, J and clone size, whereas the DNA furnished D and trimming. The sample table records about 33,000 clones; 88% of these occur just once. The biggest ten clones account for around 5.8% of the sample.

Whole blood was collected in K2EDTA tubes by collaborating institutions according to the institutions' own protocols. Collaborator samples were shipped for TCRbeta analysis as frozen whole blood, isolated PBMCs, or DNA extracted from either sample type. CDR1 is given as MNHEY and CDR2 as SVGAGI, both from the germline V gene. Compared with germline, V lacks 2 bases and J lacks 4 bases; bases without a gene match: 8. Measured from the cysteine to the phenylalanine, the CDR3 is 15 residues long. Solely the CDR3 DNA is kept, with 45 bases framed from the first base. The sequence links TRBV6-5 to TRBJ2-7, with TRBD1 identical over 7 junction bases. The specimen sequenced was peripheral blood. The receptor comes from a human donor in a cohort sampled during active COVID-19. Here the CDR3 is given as CASSYNRGPGYEQYF. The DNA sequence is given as TGTGCCAGCAGTTACAATAGGGGGCCGGGGTACGAGCAGTACTTC.